This is a list of T cell receptor beta chains from one sample in a study of T cell responses to AZD1222 COVID-19 vaccine. Here immunoSEQ multiplex PCR was the method, and the copy in TCRdb shows in-frame clones only, minus some. The repertoire holds roughly 100,000 clones, with almost 90% as singletons. The sample here was peripheral blood, taken on day 0 of AZD1222 vaccination. The receptors here all came from an adult in good health. The CDR3 runs from the conserved cysteine through the conserved F or W. Each record gives: D gene, clone size, V gene, J gene, CDR3 DNA, CDR3 protein. The D gene is left open where the match is weak. Clone size is given for some rows only: seen once, a few or many times, or a class if the clone is expanded.

>.|.|TRBV5-1|TRBJ1-5
TGCGCCAGCAGCCTAGACGACGGGGGCAATCAGCCCCAGCATTTT
CASSLDDGGNQPQHF
>.|.|TRBV3-1/TRBV3-2|TRBJ2-3
TGTGCCAGCAGCCAGGGTTTAGGTGCGATGGGTACGCAGTATTTT
CASSQGLGAMGTQYF
>.|.|TRBV2|TRBJ2-7
TGTGCCAGCAGTGAGATACTAGCCTCCTACGAGCAGTACTTC
CASSEILASYEQYF
>TRBD1|once|TRBV15|TRBJ1-1
TGTGCCACCAGCAAGGACAGGGCTTCCCCTGAAGCTTTCTTT
CATSKDRASPEAFF
>.|.|TRBV5-1|TRBJ1-6
TGCGCCAGCAGCTTGAAAGGTGAACGGTACGCCTATAATTCACCCCTCCACTTT
CASSLKGERYAYNSPLHF
>TRBD2|.|TRBV5-5|TRBJ2-7
TGTGCCAGCAACCAGGGATTCTGGACTAGCGGGAGTAGTCACGAGCAGTACTTC
CASNQGFWTSGSSHEQYF
>TRBD2|.|TRBV4-1|TRBJ2-1
TGCGCCAGCAGCCAAGAAACATCAGCGGGAGGATATGAGCAGTTCTTC
CASSQETSAGGYEQFF
>.|.|TRBV21-1|TRBJ1-1
TGTGCCAGCAGCCCGAACACTGAAGCTTTCTTT
CASSPNTEAFF
>TRBD2|.|TRBV19|TRBJ2-1
TGTGCCAGTAGTACCCGGACTAGCGGGAGGGCTGGGAATGAGCAGTTCTTC
CASSTRTSGRAGNEQFF
>TRBD1|.|TRBV5-4|TRBJ1-1
TGTGCCAGCAGCTTGCAGGGGGCGCGAACTGAAGCTTTCTTT
CASSLQGARTEAFF
>.|.|TRBV6-6|TRBJ1-5
TGTGCCAGCAGTGAGGGACTTCTTAGCAATCAGCCCCAGCATTTT
CASSEGLLSNQPQHF
>.|.|TRBV7-9|TRBJ1-4
TGTGCCAGCAGCTTGGAGGGAGGGCTGGCTAATGAAAAACTGTTTTTT
CASSLEGGLANEKLFF
>TRBD2|.|TRBV7-6|TRBJ2-1
TGTGCCAGCAGCTCAACTACAGCGGGAGTCGTCTACAATGAGCAGTTCTTC
CASSSTTAGVVYNEQFF
>TRBD2|.|TRBV10-2|TRBJ2-3
TGCGCCAGCAGTGACCCAAGCGGGAGGACAGATACGCAGTATTTT
CASSDPSGRTDTQYF
>TRBD1|.|TRBV11-2|TRBJ1-2
TGTGCCAGCAGCCGGTCGACAGGGGAAATTGGCTACACCTTC
CASSRSTGEIGYTF
>.|.|TRBV19|TRBJ1-4
TGTGCCAGTAGTATAACCCCACAGGGATCTAATGAAAAACTGTTTTTT
CASSITPQGSNEKLFF
>.|.|TRBV12-3/TRBV12-4|TRBJ1-1
TGTGCCAGCACTTTTGGAGGGAACACTGAAGCTTTCTTT
CASTFGGNTEAFF
>.|.|TRBV19|TRBJ2-2
TGTGCCAGTAGTATAGGGGGGTTGCGCACCGGGGAGCTGTTTTTT
CASSIGGLRTGELFF
>.|.|TRBV4-1|TRBJ1-1
TGCGCCAGCAGCCAAGACGAAAGGGACCGAACTGAAGCTTTCTTT
CASSQDERDRTEAFF
>.|.|TRBV9|TRBJ1-1
TGTGCCAGCAGCGTAGAACTCTACACTGAAGCTTTCTTT
CASSVELYTEAFF
>.|.|TRBV12-3/TRBV12-4|TRBJ1-6
TGTGCCAGCAGTTTGCTGGGCTCACCCCTCCACTTT
CASSLLGSPLHF
>.|.|TRBV6-1|TRBJ2-7
TGTGCCAGCAGTGATAACCCTCCCTTGTCCTACGAGCAGTACTTC
CASSDNPPLSYEQYF
>.|.|TRBV7-3|TRBJ1-1
TGTGCCAGCAGCCCTGGGTGGAGGGGTTCCCTGAACACTGAAGCTTTCTTT
CASSPGWRGSLNTEAFF
>.|.|TRBV28|TRBJ1-2
TGTGCCAGCAGTTTAATACAGGCTCGGATGGGTGGCTACACCTTC
CASSLIQARMGGYTF
>TRBD1|.|TRBV7-9|TRBJ1-5
TGTGCCAGCAGCCCCACGGGGACAGTCAATCAGCCCCAGCATTTT
CASSPTGTVNQPQHF
>.|.|TRBV18|TRBJ1-1
TGTGCCAGCTCACCTTCCAAGACTGAAGCTTTCTTT
CASSPSKTEAFF
>.|.|TRBV7-9|TRBJ2-2
TGTGCCTCTCTAAGGGGCCTCGCCGGGGAGCTGTTTTTT
CASLRGLAGELFF
>.|.|TRBV7-2|TRBJ2-7
TGTGCCAGCAGTGATCTGTGGGAGAGCTCCTACGAGCAGTACTTC
CASSDLWESSYEQYF
>.|.|TRBV7-9|TRBJ2-1
TGTGCCAGCAGCTTAGCGGCGTTGGGCAATGAGCAGTTCTTC
CASSLAALGNEQFF
>TRBD2|.|TRBV7-2|TRBJ2-1
TGTGCCAGCAGCTTACGATCTAGCGGGAGAAATGAGCAGTTCTTC
CASSLRSSGRNEQFF
>.|few|TRBV6-2/TRBV6-3|TRBJ1-1
TGTGCCAGCAGCCTACGGGGTGGCACTGAAGCTTTCTTT
CASSLRGGTEAFF
>.|.|TRBV9|TRBJ1-3
TGTGCCAGCAGCGTATCTCTTCAGGCTGGAAACACCATATATTTT
CASSVSLQAGNTIYF
>.|.|TRBV6-5|TRBJ1-1
TGTGCCAGCAGCCCATTTGGGACTACCATTTTAGCTTTCTTT
CASSPFGTTILAFF
>.|.|TRBV18|TRBJ2-7
TGTGCCAGCTCACCGGTAAGGGTAGGCGAGCAGTACTTC
CASSPVRVGEQYF
>.|.|TRBV27|TRBJ1-6
TGTGCCAGCAGTTTATATCACTTTGAGAACTATAATTCACCCCTCCACTTT
CASSLYHFENYNSPLHF
>.|few|TRBV14|TRBJ2-7
TGTGCCAGCAGCCAAATTGGAGCGGGTTCCCTCTCCGAGCAGTACTTC
CASSQIGAGSLSEQYF
>.|.|TRBV3-1/TRBV3-2|TRBJ1-2
TGTGCCAGCAGCCAAGTGCCTATAGGCTACACCTTC
CASSQVPIGYTF
>TRBD1|.|TRBV19|TRBJ1-1
TGTGCCAGTGTGGGACAGGGAAGGAACACTGAAGCTTTCTTT
CASVGQGRNTEAFF
>.|.|TRBV28|TRBJ2-1
TGTGCCAGCAGTTTAACCTACAATGAGCAGTTCTTC
CASSLTYNEQFF
>TRBD1|.|TRBV11-2|TRBJ2-5
TGTGCCAGCAGCTTCCGGGACAGGGGGTTTCAGGAGACCCAGTACTTC
CASSFRDRGFQETQYF
>.|.|TRBV3-1/TRBV3-2|TRBJ2-2
TGTGCCAGCAGTTCCCGGTGGGGCGGGGAGCTGTTTTTT
CASSSRWGGELFF
>.|.|TRBV4-1|TRBJ1-3
TGCGCCAGCAGCCAAGACAGGGCCTCTGGAAACACCATATATTTT
CASSQDRASGNTIYF
>TRBD1|.|TRBV5-1|TRBJ2-5
TGCGCCAGCAGCTTTTCTCTACAGGGGGCAGCGGAGACCCAGTACTTC
CASSFSLQGAAETQYF
>.|.|TRBV28|TRBJ2-1
TGTGCCATAGGGCAGTACAATGAGCAGTTCTTC
CAIGQYNEQFF
>.|.|TRBV7-5|TRBJ1-3
TGTGCCAGAAGCGTCGCCGGACGACGCTCTGGAAACACCATATATTTT
CARSVAGRRSGNTIYF
>TRBD2|.|TRBV5-1|TRBJ2-7
TGCGCCAGCAGCTCGGGCGGGGCTAGCGGGAGGGCCGGCAGCGAGCAGTACTTC
CASSSGGASGRAGSEQYF